Below, 21 T cell receptor beta chains from the same sample are listed, as sequenced in a study of blood T cell repertoires in COVID-19. The table came from immunoSEQ multiplex PCR; TCRdb's copy has only in-frame clones and leaves some out. This sample has about 140,000 clones, with approximately 78% found just once. Sequencing input: PBMCs or T cells enriched from blood (not recorded which). The receptors were sampled from a woman in her forties or fifties who had recovered from COVID-19.

The gene calls are TRBV7-3 and TRBJ2-5, with 7 bases aligning to TRBD1. The CDR3 totals 13 residues. Germline assignment: CDR1 SGHTA and CDR2 FQGTGA. Germline trimming cut 4 bases from V and 3 bases from J; bases unmatched to any gene: 2. The chain's CDR3 is CASSYDREETQYF. The CDR3 DNA reads TGTGCCAGCAGCTATGACAGGGAAGAGACCCAGTACTTC.

The rearrangement joins TRBV6-2 or TRBV6-3 to TRBJ1-1, with D unclear. V was pared by 4 bases and J by 8 bases, with 17 bases between. The CDR3 sequence is 14 residues long. From germline, CDR1 is MNHEY and CDR2 SVGEGT. The CDR3 loop is CASSSTLNGWEAFF. The CDR3 nucleotides read TGTGCCAGCAGTTCGACCCTAAACGGGTGGGAAGCTTTCTTT.

The table lists this clone with a count of one. The chain uses TRBV5-6 and TRBJ2-5; TRBD1 matches 8 bases. Trimming removed 5 bases from V and 1 base from J; junction bases left unmatched: 7. Germline CDR1 SGHDT, CDR2 YYEEEE. The CDR3 spans 15 residues. CDR3 region: CASSGTGVFQETQYF. CDR3 nucleotide sequence: TGTGCCAGCAGTGGGACAGGAGTATTCCAAGAGACCCAGTACTTC.

The chain employs TRBV5-1 and TRBJ2-5, with 7 bases fitting TRBD1. This CDR3 spans 15 amino acids. Germline CDR1 and CDR2: SGHRS and YFSETQ. V shed 4 bases, J shed 0 bases, and the junction held 6 bases outside the gene matches. The CDR3 loop reads CASSPGTAYQETQYF. CDR3 DNA sequence: TGCGCCAGCAGCCCCGGGACAGCCTACCAAGAGACCCAGTACTTC.

This chain links TRBV27 with TRBJ2-5; 10 bases line up with TRBD2. Trimming cost V 1 base and J 0 bases; bases outside gene matches: 5. In germline, CDR1 is MNHEY, CDR2 SMNVEV (reference sequence). The CDR3 runs to 17 residues. The DNA for the CDR3 is TGTGCCAGCAGTTTATACCCGACTAGCGGGTACCAAGAGACCCAGTACTTC. Protein: CASSLYPTSGYQETQYF.

This clone has a handful of counts. The J gene is TRBJ2-7, the V gene TRBV5-5; tentatively, D is TRBD2 (5 bases). The V end lost 2 bases, the J end lost 4 bases, and 10 bases lay between the germline ends. The CDR3 covers 13 residues. CDR1 and CDR2 from the germline V gene are SGHKS and YYEKEE (reference sequence). DNA of the CDR3: TGTGCCAGCAGCTTCGGGATCTCGTACGAGCAGTACTTC. Protein: CASSFGISYEQYF.

V and J are TRBV2 and TRBJ2-1; 11 nucleotides agree with TRBD2. The CDR3 runs to 16 residues. Germline V gives CDR1 SNHLY, CDR2 FYNNEI. With 6 bases clipped from V and 3 bases from J, the junction kept 7 bases outside the gene matches. The CDR3 sequence is CASRLAGAPGYNEQFF. DNA of the CDR3: TGTGCCAGCAGACTAGCGGGGGCTCCTGGCTACAATGAGCAGTTCTTC.

The rearrangement links TRBV2 to TRBJ2-7; TRBD2 aligns across 10 bases. CDR1 and CDR2 (germline): SNHLY, FYNNEI. The CDR3 sequence is 13 residues long. With V trimmed by 3 bases and J by 5 bases, 1 base remained unmatched. The CDR3 reads CASSDTSGDEQYF. Here the CDR3 DNA reads TGTGCCAGCAGTGATACTAGCGGGGACGAGCAGTACTTC.

This clone was recorded only once. The chain uses TRBV9 and TRBJ2-5; 10 positions match TRBD2. Trimming took 5 bases from V and 3 from J; bases not matched to a gene: 10. The germline gives CDR1 SGDLS, CDR2 YYNGEE. CDR3 length equals 16 residues. The CDR3 DNA is TGTGCCAGCAGTCAAAAGCGGGGGGGCCGGGAAGAGACCCAGTACTTC. As protein: CASSQKRGGREETQYF.

The CDR3 region is CASSEGRANYGYTF. DNA of the CDR3: TGTGCCAGCAGTGAAGGCAGGGCCAACTATGGCTACACCTTC. The chain carries TRBV6-1 and TRBJ1-2, with D possibly being TRBD1 (5 bases). This CDR3 is 14 amino acids long. Germline CDR1 is MNHNS and CDR2 is SASEGT. V lost 1 base and J 2 bases, leaving 8 bases between the germline ends.

The chain carries TRBV3-1 (or the pseudogene TRBV3-2) and TRBJ1-6; D not resolved. CDR1 is LGHDT and CDR2 is YNNKEL in the germline V gene (reference sequence). The CDR3 has 12 amino acids. V shed 1 base and J shed 14 bases, with 9 bases lying between them. CDR3 sequence: CASSQASVSLHF. DNA for the CDR3: TGTGCCAGCAGCCAAGCGTCCGTCTCCCTCCACTTT.

The chain joins TRBV6-1 to TRBJ2-4; TRBD1 agrees at 7 bases. CDR1 is MNHNS, CDR2 SASEGT, per germline. Germline trimming cut 0 bases from V and 2 bases from J; bases unmatched to any gene: 13. CDR3 length equals 19 residues. CDR3 sequence (DNA): TGTGCCAGCAGTGAAGCCTGGGGAGCAGGGGGTGGAACCAAAAACATTCAGTACTTC. Protein sequence: CASSEAWGAGGGTKNIQYF.

The chain links TRBV13 to TRBJ1-1, with 9 positions matching TRBD1. Germline CDR1 and CDR2: PRHDT and FYEKMQ (reference sequence). V trimming: 4 bases; J trimming: 1 base; junction bases outside the gene matches: 4. The CDR3 is made up of 15 amino acids. In DNA form, the CDR3 reads TGTGCCAGCAGCTGGGGACAGGGAGGGAACACTGAAGCTTTCTTT. Translated, it gives CASSWGQGGNTEAFF.

The rearrangement links TRBV18 to TRBJ1-5; 8 nucleotides agree with TRBD1. V shed 3 bases and J 4 bases; nucleotides not matched to a gene: 5. CDR1 is KGHSH and CDR2 is LQKENI in the germline V gene. CDR3 size: 15 residues. Here the CDR3 DNA reads TGTGCCAGCTCACCCGACAGGGGAGGGAATCAGCCCCAGCATTTT. Its protein product is CASSPDRGGNQPQHF.

This chain links TRBV11-2 with TRBJ2-3; D gene ambiguous. V gave up 2 bases and J gave up 2 bases, with 8 bases separating them. CDR1 and CDR2 from the germline V gene are SGHAT and FQNNGV. The CDR3 length is 14 residues. The CDR3 spells CASSLTVLTDTQYF. The CDR3 coding sequence is TGTGCCAGCAGCTTAACGGTACTCACAGATACGCAGTATTTT. The full variable domain, completed using reference TRBV11-2 and TRBJ2-3, is EAGVAQSPRYKIIEKRQSVAFWCNPISGHATLYWYQQILGQGPKLLIQFQNNGVVDDSQLPKDRFSAERLKGVDSTLKIQPAKLEDSAVYLCASSLTVLTDTQYFGPGTRLTVL.

This sequence joins TRBV19 and TRBJ1-1; D remains ambiguous. This CDR3 has 14 residues. CDR1 and CDR2 (germline): LNHDA, SQIVND (reference sequence). V lost 7 bases and J 1 base, leaving 13 bases between the germline ends. The CDR3 spells CASNPGRQNTEAFF. Here the CDR3 DNA reads TGTGCCAGTAACCCTGGTAGACAGAACACTGAAGCTTTCTTT.

The J gene is TRBJ1-2, the V gene TRBV11-2; D possibly corresponds to TRBD1 (5 bases). CDR1 SGHAT and CDR2 FQNNGV come from the germline V gene. Trimming stripped 3 bases from V and 6 bases from J, with 14 bases between. The CDR3 contains 14 residues. CDR3 sequence reads: CASSFRTGSNGYTF. For the CDR3, the DNA is TGTGCCAGCAGCTTTAGAACAGGATCTAATGGCTACACCTTC. The full variable domain, in which reference TRBV11-2 and TRBJ1-2 provide the parts outside the CDR3, is EAGVAQSPRYKIIEKRQSVAFWCNPISGHATLYWYQQILGQGPKLLIQFQNNGVVDDSQLPKDRFSAERLKGVDSTLKIQPAKLEDSAVYLCASSFRTGSNGYTFGSGTRLTVV.

A single count supports this clone. The gene calls are TRBV7-9 and TRBJ1-1; D is perhaps TRBD1 (6 bases). In germline, CDR1 is SEHNR, CDR2 FQNEAQ (reference sequence). With 5 bases removed from V and 1 base from J, the gap between germline ends came to 11 bases. The CDR3 extends over 14 amino acids. The DNA for the CDR3 is TGTGCCAGCAGCCGGGGACAATCGAACACTGAAGCTTTCTTT. Its protein product is CASSRGQSNTEAFF.

The V call is TRBV28, the J call TRBJ2-1; 10 bases map to TRBD2. The V segment lost 8 bases and the J segment 9 bases; nucleotides outside the gene matches: 10. In germline, CDR1 is MDHEN, CDR2 SYDVKM. The CDR3 covers 14 residues. The CDR3 region has the DNA TGTGCCAGCCAACATAGCGGGGGGATTTTTGAGCAGTTCTTC. This encodes CASQHSGGIFEQFF. Full variable domain (remainder filled in from reference TRBV28 and TRBJ2-1): DVKVTQSSRYLVKRTGEKVFLECVQDMDHENMFWYRQDPGLGLRLIYFSYDVKMKEKGDIPEGYSVSREKKERFSLILESASTNQTSMYLCASQHSGGIFEQFFGPGTRLTVL.

V is TRBV4-2 and J is TRBJ1-3; D is perhaps TRBD1 (6 bases). Trimming removed 0 bases from V and 6 bases from J, with 24 bases in between. CDR1 and CDR2 (germline): LGHNA, YNFKEQ. There are 19 residues in the CDR3. CDR3 amino acids: CASSQDSRYGRGGENTIYF. CDR3 DNA sequence: TGTGCCAGCAGCCAAGATAGTCGGTATGGCAGGGGCGGTGAAAACACCATATATTTT.

The chain couples TRBV2 to TRBJ2-3; 10 bases align to TRBD1. Trimming took 3 bases from V and 0 from J; bases not matched to a gene: 6. The CDR3 has 17 amino acids. Per germline, CDR1 SNHLY and CDR2 FYNNEI. CDR3 loop: CASSDSGTGVSTDTQYF. The CDR3 DNA is TGTGCCAGCAGTGACTCCGGGACAGGGGTCAGCACAGATACGCAGTATTTT.